A single count supports the clone carrying this TCR beta chain. The record originates from a study of blood T cell repertoires in COVID-19. For the study at large: Acute and convalescent COVID-19 specimens originated in the United States, Italy and Spain. Sources were T cells, B-cell-depleted T cells, or PBMCs; the material itself was cDNA or gDNA.

The V gene's germline CDR1 is SGHRS and CDR2 YFSETQ. The CDR3 extends over 13 amino acids. V lost 2 bases, J lost 8 bases, and 3 bases stayed unmatched. Source study methods: By means of reference gene primer amplification, nucleated cell counts were estimated. Assay used: immunoSEQ multiplex PCR; TCRdb lists only in-frame clones, some missing. D and trimming come from the DNA, and the V and J calls and clone size come from that table. The sample lists some 230,000 clones; roughly 84% were seen once. Sequencing used peripheral blood. The clonotype originates from a man in his fifties who had recovered from COVID-19. The chain uses TRBV5-1 and TRBJ2-1; the match to TRBD1 covers 8 bases. CDR3 sequence reads: CASSFTGGHEQFF. DNA for the CDR3: TGCGCCAGCAGCTTTACAGGGGGGCATGAGCAGTTCTTC.